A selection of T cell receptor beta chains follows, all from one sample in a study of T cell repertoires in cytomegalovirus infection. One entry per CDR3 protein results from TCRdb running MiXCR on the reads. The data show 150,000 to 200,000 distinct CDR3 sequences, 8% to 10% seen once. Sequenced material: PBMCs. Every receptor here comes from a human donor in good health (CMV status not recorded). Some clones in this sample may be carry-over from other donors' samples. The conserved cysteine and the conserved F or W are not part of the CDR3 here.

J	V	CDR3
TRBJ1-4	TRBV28	ASSLSTGPNEKLF
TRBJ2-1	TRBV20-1	SARAGSEIGQF
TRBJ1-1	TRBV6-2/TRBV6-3	ASSYSIKMTGNTEAF
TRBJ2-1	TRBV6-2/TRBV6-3	ASSPGTGVYEQF
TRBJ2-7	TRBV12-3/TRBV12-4	ASSFWPAYEQY
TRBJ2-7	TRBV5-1	ASSFGRGFSYEQY
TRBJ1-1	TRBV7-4	ASSLPPQGSNTEAF
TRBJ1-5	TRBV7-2	ASSPRGGSNQPQH
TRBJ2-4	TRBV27	ASSPLGLAGGKNIQY
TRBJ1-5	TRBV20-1	SARDYLDRYQPQH
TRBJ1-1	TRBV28	ASSLRVRTEAF
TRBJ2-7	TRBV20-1	SATVGPRAYEQY
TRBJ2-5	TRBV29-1	SVRVLQETQY
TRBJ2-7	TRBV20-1	SARRLASNEQY
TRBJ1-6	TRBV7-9	ASSLALRLKNSPLH
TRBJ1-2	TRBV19	ASGTYGYT
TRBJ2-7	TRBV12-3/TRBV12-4	ASSDYYEQY
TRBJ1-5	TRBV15	ATSRDGGSRNQPQH
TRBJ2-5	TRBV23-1	ASSQSGRGPCGTQY
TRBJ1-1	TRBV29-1	SVGTVMNTEAF
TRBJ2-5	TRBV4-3	ASSQRAGGQTQY
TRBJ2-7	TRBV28	APGFYEQY
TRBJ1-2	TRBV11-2	ASSPNRGHGYT
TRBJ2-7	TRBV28	ASSWAGAYEQY
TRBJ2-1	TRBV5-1	ASSQGGGGGYNEQF
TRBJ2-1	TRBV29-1	SVGLITSSYNEQF
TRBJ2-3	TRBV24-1	ATSDLYNTDTQY
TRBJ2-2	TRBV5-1	ASSDKRDNTGELF
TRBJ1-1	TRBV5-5	AASTAGVNTEAF
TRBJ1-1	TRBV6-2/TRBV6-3	ASIETGGLVNTEAF
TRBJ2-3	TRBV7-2	ASSYSGTDTQY
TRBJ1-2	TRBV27	ASRGTGRGVYGYT
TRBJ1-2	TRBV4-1	ASSQDPGDRYGYT
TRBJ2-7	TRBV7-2	ASSKDRYSYEQY
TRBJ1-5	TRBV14	ASSQVTGDQPQH
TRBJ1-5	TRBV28	ASRAAGPGWPQH
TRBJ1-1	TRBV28	ASSRDRVNAF
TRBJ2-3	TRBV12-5	ASGFQNTQY
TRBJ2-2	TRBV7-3	ASSLLPTANTGELF
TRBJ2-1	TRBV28	ASSSLREDNEQF
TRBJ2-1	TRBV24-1	ATSRGDEQF
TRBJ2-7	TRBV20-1	SARDPVAGSSYEQY
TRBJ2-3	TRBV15	ATSRDDWGAGDTQY
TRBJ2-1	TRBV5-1	ASSPEASADEQF
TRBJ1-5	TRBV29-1	SVHSGVLNQPQH
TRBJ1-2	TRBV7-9	ASSAEGYT
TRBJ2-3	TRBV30	AWSVAGYTYTQY
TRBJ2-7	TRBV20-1	SAQQGGATIEQY
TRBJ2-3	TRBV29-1	SVEGQGVSDTQY
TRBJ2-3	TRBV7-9	ASSLEGASSTDTQY
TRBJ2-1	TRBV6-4	ASSPRGASSYNEQF
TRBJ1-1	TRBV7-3	AAGWDGSTEAF
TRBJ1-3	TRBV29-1	SVEVFSGNTIY
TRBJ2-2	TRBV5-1	ASSLGSGPGELF
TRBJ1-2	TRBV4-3	ASSQAGGGYGYT